Listed below are T cell receptor beta chains from one sample, sequenced in a study of blood T cells in healthy people across ages. Via MiXCR, TCRdb re-called the 5' RACE reads, giving one row per CDR3 protein. The sample holds approximately 360,000 distinct CDR3 sequences, approximately 47% seen once. The sequenced sample consisted of blood. The receptors shown here come from a man in his sixties in good health. The CDR3 runs from the conserved cysteine through the conserved F or W. The order of the fields is clone size, V gene, J gene, D gene, CDR3 protein, CDR3 DNA. The D gene is left open where the match is weak. Clone size is given for some rows only: seen once, a few or many times, or a class if the clone is expanded.

>once|TRBV19|TRBJ2-4|NA
CASSIPEKNIQYF
TGTGCCAGTAGTATACCGGAGAAAAACATTCAGTACTTC
>few|TRBV6-5|TRBJ2-7|NA
CASSYSMAGLPDEQYF
TGTGCCAGCAGTTACTCGATGGCCGGACTACCGGACGAGCAGTACTTC
>few|TRBV5-1|TRBJ2-5|TRBD1
CASSDRQGLETQYF
TGCGCCAGCAGCGATCGACAGGGGCTCGAGACCCAGTACTTC
>NA|TRBV4-2|TRBJ1-2|NA
CASSQEPANYGYTF
TGTGCCAGCAGCCAGGAACCAGCTAACTATGGCTACACCTTC
>NA|TRBV30|TRBJ1-1|NA
CASRRGNTEAFF
TGTGCCTCCCGGCGGGGGAACACTGAAGCTTTCTTT
>NA|TRBV11-2|TRBJ1-2|NA
CASSLSRFNLYGYTF
TGTGCCAGCAGCTTATCTCGCTTCAACCTCTATGGCTACACCTTC
>NA|TRBV6-6|TRBJ1-6|NA
CASSYSGVSGSPLHF
TGTGCCAGCAGTTACTCGGGGGTATCGGGATCACCCCTCCACTTT
>NA|TRBV28|TRBJ1-1|NA
CASRRPPMEAFF
TGTGCCAGCAGGCGACCGCCGATGGAAGCTTTCTTT
>NA|TRBV24-1|TRBJ2-1|TRBD2
CATSDPPGTSGRAYNEQFF
TGTGCCACCAGTGATCCCCCGGGGACTAGCGGGAGGGCCTACAATGAGCAGTTCTTC
>once|TRBV11-3|TRBJ2-1|NA
CASGEGRGRGNGQFF
TGTGCCAGCGGCGAAGGTCGAGGTCGGGGCAATGGGCAGTTCTTC
>NA|TRBV4-3|TRBJ2-1|TRBD2
CASSQMGLAGPYNEQFF
TGCGCCAGCAGCCAGATGGGACTAGCGGGCCCTTACAATGAGCAGTTCTTC
>NA|TRBV29-1|TRBJ2-7|TRBD2
CSVEGGRGFTCEQYF
TGCAGCGTTGAAGGCGGGAGGGGTTTCACCTGCGAGCAGTACTTC
>many|TRBV7-7|TRBJ2-2|NA
CASSSGNTGELFF
TGTGCTAGCAGCTCGGGGAACACCGGGGAGCTGTTTTTT
>NA|TRBV4-1|TRBJ2-4|TRBD2
CASSQVGVAGGKNIQYF
TGCGCCAGCAGCCAAGTGGGCGTAGCGGGGGGCAAAAACATTCAGTACTTC
>NA|TRBV7-2|TRBJ2-7|TRBD1
CASSLDRGGNEQYF
TGTGCCAGCAGCCTGGACAGGGGAGGGAACGAGCAGTACTTC
>NA|TRBV27|TRBJ1-2|NA
CASSRAQSSYGYTF
TGTGCCAGCAGTCGGGCCCAGTCCTCCTATGGCTACACCTTC
>NA|TRBV7-2|TRBJ1-2|NA
CASSLAVAGANYGYTF
TGTGCCAGCAGCTTAGCGGTGGCGGGGGCTAACTATGGCTACACCTTC
>NA|TRBV11-2|TRBJ2-3|NA
CASSLGGVGITDTQYF
TGTGCCAGCAGCTTAGGGGGGGTAGGGATCACAGATACGCAGTATTTT
>NA|TRBV7-2|TRBJ2-5|TRBD1
CASSSRDRGATQYF
TGTGCCAGCAGTTCCCGGGACAGGGGCGCGACCCAGTACTTC
>few|TRBV11-2|TRBJ2-7|NA
CASSTGGTFGVRRSSYNEQYF
TGTGCCAGCAGCACAGGCGGGACATTTGGGGTCAGGAGGAGCTCCTACAATGAGCAGTACTTC
>NA|TRBV20-1|TRBJ1-4|TRBD1
CSARDIQGNEKLFF
TGCAGTGCTAGAGATATACAGGGGAATGAAAAACTGTTTTTT
>NA|TRBV18|TRBJ1-2|NA
CASSPQPGTNYGYTF
TGTGCCAGCTCACCCCAACCGGGTACCAACTATGGCTACACCTTC
>NA|TRBV20-1|TRBJ2-5|TRBD2
CSGSSGLAGRQETQYF
TGCAGTGGCTCATCCGGACTAGCGGGGCGGCAAGAGACCCAGTACTTC